This TCR beta chain derives from a study of CD8 T cells in ankylosing spondylitis. Regarding the study as a whole: Among TCR beta sequences, a motif of fewer than 10 highly homologous variants appeared characteristic of ankylosing spondylitis blood.

There are 13 residues in the CDR3. The germline CDR1 and CDR2 sequences are MDHEN and SYDVKM. V lost 3 bases to trimming and J lost 6 bases, with 12 bases between them. TCRdb analysed the 5' RACE reads with MiXCR anew, one entry per CDR3 protein. The sample yields some 220,000 distinct CDR3 sequences, 6% to 8.5% seen once. This clonotype was picked up many times. Its antigen is still unknown. The chain employs TRBV28 and TRBJ2-7; TRBD2 is a possible D gene (6 bases). The sequenced sample consisted of blood, either unsorted or a sorted T cell fraction (not recorded which). The TCR was taken from a male donor with ankylosing spondylitis. DNA for the CDR3: TGTGCCAGCAGTTTGGAAGGAGGGCGCGAGCAGTACTTC. This encodes CASSLEGGREQYF.